A selection of T cell receptor beta chains follows, all from one sample in a study of T-cell reconstitution after alpha-beta-depleted transplantation in children. Each CDR3 protein gets one entry after TCRdb re-called the PCR reads with MiXCR. The profile shows 600,000 to 700,000 distinct CDR3 sequences, 16% of them singletons. The sample was PBMCs from the stem cell graft donor, taken from the stem cell graft. Source of these receptors: a human donor who donated a stem cell graft to a child with acute myeloid leukemia. Each CDR3 is given with its conserved first and last residue. The D gene is left open where the match is weak. Rows may omit the clone size; those that give it use once, few, many or a size class.

d_call	j_call	cdr3_length	v_call	clone_size	cdr3_nt	cdr3_aa
TRBD1	TRBJ2-7	14	TRBV30	few	TGTGCCTGGAGAGGGGACAGCGATACCTACGAGCAGTACTTC	CAWRGDSDTYEQYF
TRBD2	TRBJ2-1	15	TRBV28	NA	TGTGCCAGCACCCTAGTAGCGGGGGGAACGGGTGAGCAGTTCTTC	CASTLVAGGTGEQFF
NA	TRBJ2-7	15	TRBV7-7	few	TGTGCCAGCAGCTTCTCCAGGGGACTATTCTACGAGCAGTACTTC	CASSFSRGLFYEQYF
TRBD1	TRBJ1-1	14	TRBV12-3/TRBV12-4	NA	TGTGCCAGCACCCGACAGGGCGTGAACACTGAAGCTTTCTTT	CASTRQGVNTEAFF
TRBD2	TRBJ2-1	14	TRBV20-1	medium-sized	TGCAGTGCTTTCAAGGGACGGAATGACGGGAGGCCGTTCTTC	CSAFKGRNDGRPFF
NA	TRBJ2-7	13	TRBV18	NA	TGTGCCAGCTCACCTCAGGGATCCTACGAGCAGTACTTC	CASSPQGSYEQYF
NA	TRBJ2-2	16	TRBV24-1	many	TGTGCCACCAGTGATCCATTCGACAGTCGCACCGGGGAGCTGTTTTTT	CATSDPFDSRTGELFF
NA	TRBJ2-2	12	TRBV7-3	NA	TGTGCCAGCAGCCATAACACCGGGGAGCTGTTTTTT	CASSHNTGELFF
NA	TRBJ1-1	12	TRBV6-5	many	TGTGCCAGCAGCTCGACAGTAACTGAAGCTTTCTTT	CASSSTVTEAFF
TRBD1	TRBJ1-5	17	TRBV27	few	TGTGCCAGCAGTTCCTCTCGGCAGGGGGCTGGCAATCAGCCCCAGCATTTT	CASSSSRQGAGNQPQHF
NA	TRBJ1-1	11	TRBV29-1	many	TGCAGCGCGGCCCGGGGGACTGAAGCTTTCTTT	CSAARGTEAFF
NA	TRBJ2-6	15	TRBV6-1	NA	TGTGCCAGCAGTGGACTGCTCTCTGGGGCCAACGTCCTGACTTTC	CASSGLLSGANVLTF
NA	TRBJ2-4	14	TRBV20-1	NA	TGCAGTGCCCTTTGGGGAGCAGCCAAAAACATTCAGTACTTC	CSALWGAAKNIQYF
NA	TRBJ2-1	13	TRBV12-3/TRBV12-4	many	TGTGCCAGCAGCCCACTGGGGGACAATGAGCAGTTCTTC	CASSPLGDNEQFF
TRBD1	TRBJ1-6	16	TRBV7-8	NA	TGTGCCAGCAGCCCACGGGGGACAGGGCTGGATTCACCCCTCCACTTT	CASSPRGTGLDSPLHF